Listed below are T cell receptor beta chains from one sample, sequenced in a study of glioma-infiltrating T cells after dendritic cell vaccination. Sequencing used immunoSEQ multiplex PCR; TCRdb keeps in-frame clones, though not all of them. The data hold fewer than 85,000 clones, with about nine tenths observed a single time. Sample: blood, taken after dendritic cell vaccination. These receptors originate from a human donor with glioblastoma. CDR3s leave out the opening cysteine and the closing phenylalanine or tryptophan. Clone size, where shown, is once, few, many, or a class for clones that have expanded.

11	TRBJ2-4	TRBV19	NA	ASSQGQGNIQY
13	TRBJ2-7	TRBV4-3	NA	ASSQSDRVLVEQY
13	TRBJ2-7	TRBV9	NA	ASSVGDTASYEQY
11	TRBJ2-1	TRBV15	NA	ATEGTGDNEQF
13	TRBJ2-5	TRBV7-3	NA	ASSLWGEGGETQY
11	TRBJ2-1	TRBV11-2	NA	ASSPRYGNEQF
15	TRBJ2-7	TRBV5-6	NA	ASSLISSGPSSYEQY
13	TRBJ2-1	TRBV11-1	NA	ASSPTGTGSNEQF
10	TRBJ1-1	TRBV6-6	NA	ATGGQGKGAF
13	TRBJ1-2	TRBV9	NA	ASSEWGGGGYGYT
15	TRBJ1-4	TRBV7-2	NA	ASSLPTSGTPREKLF
9	TRBJ2-7	TRBV29-1	NA	SGGHDYEQY
14	TRBJ2-5	TRBV5-4	NA	ASSLDPAGVVETQY
13	TRBJ1-6	TRBV10-3	NA	AISLTGTYNSPLH
13	TRBJ2-2	TRBV12-5	NA	ASGSLAGETGELF
12	TRBJ2-1	TRBV4-3	NA	ASSQEDGAGEQF
12	TRBJ1-2	TRBV5-1	NA	ASSLGQGELGYT
12	TRBJ2-1	TRBV2	once	ASSRLGGRDEQF
14	TRBJ2-7	TRBV11-2	NA	ASSPRLAGDIYEQY
13	TRBJ2-7	TRBV7-2	NA	ASSWDRGGAYEQY
13	TRBJ2-7	TRBV29-1	NA	SVEGTSLGRSEQY
9	TRBJ2-5	TRBV20-1	NA	SARALETQY
16	TRBJ2-3	TRBV4-1	NA	ASSQARPGLAGLDTQY
13	TRBJ2-1	TRBV7-9	once	ASSLGWTSPHEQF
13	TRBJ2-2	TRBV10-1	NA	ASSEVPAVGGELF
14	TRBJ2-3	TRBV7-3	NA	ASSPEPSGSPDTQY
14	TRBJ2-1	TRBV2	few	ASSDPLAAGGDEQF
14	TRBJ1-1	TRBV11-3	once	ASSVRGRGMNTEAF
14	TRBJ2-5	TRBV5-4	NA	ASSLEGYRGWETQY
11	TRBJ2-2	TRBV7-9	NA	ASSFSTAGELF
13	TRBJ1-2	TRBV13	NA	ASSYLRGFGYGYT
11	TRBJ1-6	TRBV2	NA	ASRGDRSSPLH
17	TRBJ1-4	TRBV6-1	NA	ASSESPGQGAAGGEKLF
11	TRBJ2-2	TRBV7-9	few	ARTSGDTGELF
13	TRBJ2-6	TRBV2	NA	ASRGQGLGANVLT
13	TRBJ1-2	TRBV15	NA	ATSKGQGAVNGYT
13	TRBJ2-5	TRBV10-1	NA	ASSEGTSGRETQY
12	TRBJ1-2	TRBV5-4	NA	ASSHDRGSYGYT
11	NA	TRBV2	NA	ASSGGSPYEQY
14	TRBJ1-2	TRBV5-6	NA	ASSHPRDSRNYGYT
11	TRBJ2-5	TRBV7-6	NA	ASSLGGVETQY
12	TRBJ2-7	TRBV7-9	NA	ASSPGAGAYEQY
10	TRBJ1-2	TRBV2	NA	ASGGAHYGYT
13	TRBJ1-2	TRBV19	NA	ASSREGLPNYGYT
14	TRBJ1-2	TRBV6-5	NA	ASSYSDSRNLYGYT
12	TRBJ2-1	TRBV7-9	NA	ASGLSGRINEQF
13	TRBJ1-1	TRBV5-1	NA	ASSFQQGAGTEAF
10	TRBJ2-1	TRBV10-1	NA	ASTSGSNEQF
11	TRBJ2-7	TRBV29-1	NA	SVQRGPSYEQY
12	TRBJ1-2	TRBV6-1	NA	ASRSTGGWYGYT
13	TRBJ2-7	TRBV19	few	ASSILGQGAREQY
15	TRBJ2-1	TRBV27	NA	ASSLFERGGSYNEQF
13	TRBJ1-4	TRBV5-4	NA	ASSSTDTTNEKLF
13	TRBJ1-5	TRBV7-2	NA	ASSTRTGVDQPQH
14	TRBJ2-3	TRBV7-9	NA	ASSPVRGVGTDTQY
9	TRBJ1-2	TRBV6-1	NA	ASKDSYGYT
12	TRBJ2-5	TRBV4-1	NA	ASSPRGAPETQY
12	TRBJ2-3	TRBV15	NA	ATSRDRAEDTQY
10	TRBJ2-7	TRBV5-5	NA	ASSFQGNNRY